The rows below give T cell receptor beta chains drawn from one sample of a study of neoadjuvant anti-PD-1 for oral cavity cancer. TCRdb keeps only in-frame clones here, not all; method: immunoSEQ multiplex PCR. Of 13,000 to 15,000 clones listed, about three quarters are singletons. Sequencing used PBMCs, obtained before nivolumab (anti-PD-1) treatment. The origin of the receptors is a person aged 35-79 years with oral cavity squamous cell carcinoma. Both conserved end residues are part of each CDR3. The D gene is left open where the match is weak. The listing skips clone size in some rows; elsewhere it reads once, few, many or a size class.

j_call d_call v_call clone_size cdr3_nt cdr3_aa
TRBJ1-5 . TRBV28 few TGTGCCAGCAGTTTATCGATGGGGGTGCCGGATCAGCCCCAGCATTTT CASSLSMGVPDQPQHF
TRBJ1-6 . TRBV9 once TGTGCCAGCAGCGTAGAAGGAGCAGGGAGCAAGTCACCCCTCCACTTT CASSVEGAGSKSPLHF
TRBJ1-4 . TRBV1 few TGCACCAGCAGCCAAGATCTTGGGACAGGGGAAGGAACTAATGAAAAACTGTTTTTT CTSSQDLGTGEGTNEKLFF
TRBJ1-2 TRBD1 TRBV29-1 few TGCAGCGTTGAAGGGGGACAGGCCTGGTATGGCTACACCTTC CSVEGGQAWYGYTF
TRBJ2-5 . TRBV19 . TGTGCCAGTAGTCCCTTCGGCGGGTCCGGGGAGACCCAGTACTTC CASSPFGGSGETQYF
TRBJ2-5 . TRBV7-7 . TGTGCCAGCGGATTTGACCAAGAGACCCAGTACTTC CASGFDQETQYF
TRBJ2-4 . TRBV5-1 . TGCGCCAGCAGCCCTGGAGGCGGTATAAACATTCAGTACTTC CASSPGGGINIQYF
TRBJ2-1 . TRBV6-1 . TGTGCCAGCAACCGAGGCTACAATGAGCAGTTCTTC CASNRGYNEQFF
TRBJ1-5 . TRBV19 . TGTGCCAGTAGTACAGACCCGGCCAGGCCAACTCAGCCCCAGCATTTT CASSTDPARPTQPQHF
TRBJ2-7 . TRBV6-6 . TGTGCCAGCAGTTCGTCAGGGGTGAGCTCCTACGAGCAGTACTTC CASSSSGVSSYEQYF
TRBJ2-7 . TRBV12-5 . TGTGCTAGTGGTTTGAGACCTCTCGGCCGACGCGAGCAGTACTTC CASGLRPLGRREQYF
TRBJ1-1 . TRBV6-5 once TGTGCCAGCAGGACCGGGAAGAACACTGAAGCTTTCTTT CASRTGKNTEAFF
TRBJ1-3 . TRBV4-2 . TGTGCCAGCAGCCAAGGGGGGCTAAGAACCGGAATTGGAAACACCATATATTTT CASSQGGLRTGIGNTIYF
TRBJ1-2 . TRBV29-1 . TGCAGCGTCGGAGGGTACTATGGCTACACCTTC CSVGGYYGYTF
TRBJ2-7 TRBD1 TRBV6-5 . TGTGCCAGCACCGAGGAATGGACAGGGGGGGTGCGGCAGTACTTC CASTEEWTGGVRQYF
TRBJ2-2 TRBD2 TRBV10-3 . TGTGCCATCAGTGAGCCAATCACACGACTAGCGGGGGACACCGGGGAGCTGTTTTTT CAISEPITRLAGDTGELFF
TRBJ2-3 . TRBV7-3 . TGTGCCAGCAGCCGCAACAGGGCAGGGGAAGATACGCAGTATTTT CASSRNRAGEDTQYF
TRBJ2-5 TRBD1 TRBV11-2 . TGTGCCAGCAGCTCATCTTTAGATCCGGGACAGGGACCAGAGACCCAGTACTTC CASSSSLDPGQGPETQYF
TRBJ2-3 TRBD2 TRBV4-1 . TGCGCCAGCAGCCAAGTGGGACTAGCGGGACGTACGCAGTATTTT CASSQVGLAGRTQYF
TRBJ2-1 TRBD2 TRBV6-6 . TGTGCCACCCGAATGGGACTAGCGGGGGCCTATGAGCAGTTCTTC CATRMGLAGAYEQFF
TRBJ1-1 . TRBV6-1 . TGTGCCAGCGGAAGAAGGGGAGGGGGGAACACTGAAGCTTTCTTT CASGRRGGGNTEAFF
TRBJ1-2 . TRBV4-1 . TGCGCCAGCAGCCAAGTTTTTTCCGGCCAAAGAAACTATGGCTACACCTTC CASSQVFSGQRNYGYTF
TRBJ1-1 . TRBV7-2 . TGTGCCAGCAGCCTGACAGGGAACACTGAAGCTTTCTTT CASSLTGNTEAFF
TRBJ2-7 . TRBV18 . TGTGCCAGCTCACCACCGCGTGCGGGGTCCTACGAGCAGTACTTC CASSPPRAGSYEQYF
TRBJ2-1 . TRBV6-4 . TGTGCCAGCAGTGACGGAGCCGGGGCCGATGAGCAGTTCTTC CASSDGAGADEQFF
TRBJ1-3 . TRBV5-8 once TGTGCCAGCAGTTGGCCGGGTTTCTCTGGAAACACCATATATTTT CASSWPGFSGNTIYF
TRBJ2-2 . TRBV10-3 . TGTGCCATTACCGGGACAACGAACACCGGGGAGCTGTTTTTT CAITGTTNTGELFF
TRBJ2-7 TRBD1 TRBV18 few TGTGCCAGCTCAGACCTTACAGGGGCGGACGAGCAGTACTTC CASSDLTGADEQYF
TRBJ2-1 . TRBV25-1 . TGTGCCAGCAAGGGGGATGAGCAGTTCTTC CASKGDEQFF
TRBJ2-1 TRBD2 TRBV7-2 . TGTGCCAGCAGCTTTGGTGGGACTAGCGGCTTCAATGAGCAGTTCTTC CASSFGGTSGFNEQFF
TRBJ1-2 . TRBV14 . TGTGCCAGCAGCCAAGCATTTAACTATGGCTACACCTTC CASSQAFNYGYTF
TRBJ2-5 TRBD1 TRBV5-1 . TGCGCCAGCAGCGCAGTACAGGGGCGAGAGACCCAGTACTTC CASSAVQGRETQYF
TRBJ2-3 . TRBV5-1 . TGCGCCAGCAGCTTCGACAGAGCCCGCACAGATACGCAGTATTTT CASSFDRARTDTQYF
TRBJ1-3 . TRBV7-8 . TGTGCCAGCAGCCAACGCGGCCGAACTGGAAACACCATATATTTT CASSQRGRTGNTIYF
TRBJ2-1 . TRBV7-9 . TGTGCCAGCAGCCCGAGGTCCGGCCTTAGCTCCTACAATGAGCAGTTCTTC CASSPRSGLSSYNEQFF
TRBJ1-2 TRBD1 TRBV6-5 once TGTGCCAGCAGCCCCGCAGGGGGCGAGGGCTACACCTTC CASSPAGGEGYTF
TRBJ2-3 TRBD2 TRBV5-1 . TGCGCCAGCAGCATACAGTCACTAGCGGTCACAGATACGCAGTATTTT CASSIQSLAVTDTQYF
TRBJ2-7 . TRBV29-1 . TGCAGCGTTGCCCTGACAGCGTCGGGGGAGCAGTACTTC CSVALTASGEQYF
TRBJ1-2 TRBD1 TRBV5-1 few TGCGCCAGCAGCACGTGGACAGGCGACTCCTATGGCTACACCTTC CASSTWTGDSYGYTF
TRBJ1-1 . TRBV5-4 . TGTGCCAGCAGCCAAGGGACTCGTACCTCGGTGCCTGAAGCTTTCTTT CASSQGTRTSVPEAFF
TRBJ1-1 . TRBV7-2 . TGTGCCAGCAGCCTAGGACAGTTTAACACTGAAGCTTTCTTT CASSLGQFNTEAFF
TRBJ2-1 TRBD2 TRBV18 . TGTGCCAGCTCGCGACTAGCGGGGTACAATGAGCAGTTCTTC CASSRLAGYNEQFF
TRBJ2-7 . TRBV6-6 . TGTGCCAGCAGTTTACCAGGGACGCAAACCTACGAGCAGTACTTC CASSLPGTQTYEQYF
TRBJ1-5 TRBD1 TRBV5-5 . TGTGCCAGCAGCTTGGACGGACAGGTCTCTCAGCCCCAGCATTTT CASSLDGQVSQPQHF
TRBJ2-3 . TRBV7-7 . TGTGCTAGCAGCTTACAGGGGGGGCAAGATACGCAGTATTTT CASSLQGGQDTQYF
TRBJ1-1 TRBD1 TRBV6-5 . TGTGCCAGCAGTTATAGGGGGCTGGTCACTGAAGCTTTCTTT CASSYRGLVTEAFF
TRBJ1-6 . TRBV1 . TGCACCAGCAGCCAAGAGCGGGACAGGGCACGGTTATCGGGGAATTCACCCCTCCACTTT CTSSQERDRARLSGNSPLHF
TRBJ1-4 . TRBV6-5 . TGTGCCAGCAGTCCGCGCACTAATGAAAAACTGTTTTTT CASSPRTNEKLFF
TRBJ1-1 . TRBV2 . TGTGCCACCTTCAAACAGCAGAACACTGAAGCTTTCTTT CATFKQQNTEAFF
TRBJ2-5 . TRBV7-8 . TGTGCCAGCAGCTTAGATGTGGGCCTGACAGAGACCCAGTACTTC CASSLDVGLTETQYF
TRBJ2-7 TRBD2 TRBV10-3 . TGTGCCATCAGTGAAGCCCGCGGGGGAGTTTACGAGCAGTACTTC CAISEARGGVYEQYF
TRBJ1-1 . TRBV6-5 few TGTGCCAGCAGTTACTCAAGGGGAACTGAAGCTTTCTTT CASSYSRGTEAFF
TRBJ2-3 . TRBV2 once TGTGCCAGCAGTGAACAGCAGGGAACCGATACGCAGTATTTT CASSEQQGTDTQYF
TRBJ1-1 . TRBV7-9 . TGTGCCAGCAGCTCCTGGACAAGGGCTTTCTTT CASSSWTRAFF
TRBJ1-3 . TRBV6-5 . TGTGCCAGCAGTTATTCTCCAGGTTTCTCTGGAAACACCATATATTTT CASSYSPGFSGNTIYF
TRBJ2-5 TRBD2 TRBV27 few TGTGCCAGCAGTCCGCAGACTAGCGCTAGGGAGACCCAGTACTTC CASSPQTSARETQYF